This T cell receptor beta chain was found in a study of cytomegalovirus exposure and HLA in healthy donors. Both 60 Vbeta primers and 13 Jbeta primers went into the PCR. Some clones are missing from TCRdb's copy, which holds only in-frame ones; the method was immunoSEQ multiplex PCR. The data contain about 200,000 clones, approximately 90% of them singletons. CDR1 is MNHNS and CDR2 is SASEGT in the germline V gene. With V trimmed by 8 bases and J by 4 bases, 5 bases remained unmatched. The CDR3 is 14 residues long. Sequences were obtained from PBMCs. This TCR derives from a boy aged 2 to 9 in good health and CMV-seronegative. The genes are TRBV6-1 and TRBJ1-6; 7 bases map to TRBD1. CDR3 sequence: CASGAGGYNSPLHF. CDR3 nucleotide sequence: TGTGCCAGCGGGGCAGGGGGGTATAATTCACCCCTCCACTTT.